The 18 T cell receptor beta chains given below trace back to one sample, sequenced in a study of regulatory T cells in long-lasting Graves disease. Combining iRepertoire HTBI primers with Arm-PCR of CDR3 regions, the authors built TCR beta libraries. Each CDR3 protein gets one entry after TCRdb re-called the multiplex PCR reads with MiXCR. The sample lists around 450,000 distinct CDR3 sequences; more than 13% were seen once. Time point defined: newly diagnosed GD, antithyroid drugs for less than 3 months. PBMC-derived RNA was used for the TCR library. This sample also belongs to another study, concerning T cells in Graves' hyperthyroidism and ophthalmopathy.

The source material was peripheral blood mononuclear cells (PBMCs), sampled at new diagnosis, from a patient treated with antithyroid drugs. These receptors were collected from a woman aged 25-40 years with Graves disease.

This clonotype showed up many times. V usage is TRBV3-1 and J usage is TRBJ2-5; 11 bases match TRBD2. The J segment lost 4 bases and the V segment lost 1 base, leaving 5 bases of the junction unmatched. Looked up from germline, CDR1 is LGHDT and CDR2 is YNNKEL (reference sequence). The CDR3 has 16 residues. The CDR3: CASSQGTSGSVETQYF. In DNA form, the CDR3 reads TGTGCCAGCAGCCAAGGAACTAGCGGGAGCGTAGAGACCCAGTACTTC.

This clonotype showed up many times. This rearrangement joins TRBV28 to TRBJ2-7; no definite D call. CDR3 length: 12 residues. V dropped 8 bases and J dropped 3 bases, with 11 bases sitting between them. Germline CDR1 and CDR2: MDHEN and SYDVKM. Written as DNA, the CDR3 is TGTGCCAGCGGTCCGGCCTTCTACGAGCAGTACTTC. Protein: CASGPAFYEQYF.

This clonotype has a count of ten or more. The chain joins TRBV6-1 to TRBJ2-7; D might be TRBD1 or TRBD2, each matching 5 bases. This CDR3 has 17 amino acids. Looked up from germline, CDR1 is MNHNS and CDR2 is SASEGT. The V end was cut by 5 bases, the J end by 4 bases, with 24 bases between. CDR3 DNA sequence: TGTGCCAGCAGTACCTCCCGGATGATCGGGACCATGTACGAGCAGTACTTC. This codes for CASSTSRMIGTMYEQYF.

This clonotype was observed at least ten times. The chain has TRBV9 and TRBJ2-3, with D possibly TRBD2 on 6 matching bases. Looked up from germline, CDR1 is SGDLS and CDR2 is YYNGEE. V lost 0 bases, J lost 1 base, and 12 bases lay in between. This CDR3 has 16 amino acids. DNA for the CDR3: TGTGCCAGCAGCGTAGGGCCTAGCGCCCGCACAGATACGCAGTATTTT. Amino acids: CASSVGPSARTDTQYF.

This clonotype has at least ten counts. DNA for the CDR3: TGTGCCACCAGCAGGCCGGGGCGCCAGCCCCAGCATTTT. Translation: CATSRPGRQPQHF. V usage is TRBV15 and J usage is TRBJ1-5, with a tentative D call TRBD1 (5 bases). The CDR3 extends over 13 amino acids. V lost 3 bases and J 7 bases, leaving 10 bases between the germline ends. Germline CDR1 LNHNV, CDR2 YYDKDF (reference sequence).

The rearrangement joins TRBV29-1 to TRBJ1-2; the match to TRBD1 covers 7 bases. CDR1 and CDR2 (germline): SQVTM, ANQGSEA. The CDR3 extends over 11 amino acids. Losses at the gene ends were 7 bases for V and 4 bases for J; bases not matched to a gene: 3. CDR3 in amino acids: CSAGTVYGYTF. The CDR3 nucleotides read TGCAGCGCTGGGACAGTCTATGGCTACACCTTC.

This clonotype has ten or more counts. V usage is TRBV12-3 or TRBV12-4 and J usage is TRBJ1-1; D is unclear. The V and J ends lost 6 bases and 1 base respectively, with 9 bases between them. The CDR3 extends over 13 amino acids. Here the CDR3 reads CASRRARNTEAFF. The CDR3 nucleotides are TGTGCCAGCAGAAGGGCCAGGAACACTGAAGCTTTCTTT.

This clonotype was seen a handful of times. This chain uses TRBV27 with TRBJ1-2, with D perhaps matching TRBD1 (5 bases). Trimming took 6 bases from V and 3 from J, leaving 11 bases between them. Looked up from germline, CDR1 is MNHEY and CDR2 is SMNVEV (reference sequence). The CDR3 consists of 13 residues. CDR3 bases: TGTGCCAGCAGCAAGGGGTTCGACTATGGCTACACCTTC. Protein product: CASSKGFDYGYTF.

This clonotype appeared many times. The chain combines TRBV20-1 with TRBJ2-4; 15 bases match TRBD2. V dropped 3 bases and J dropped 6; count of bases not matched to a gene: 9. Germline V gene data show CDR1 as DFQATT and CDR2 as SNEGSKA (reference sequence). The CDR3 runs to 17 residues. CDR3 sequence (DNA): TGCAGTGCTAGGAGGCGGGGACTAGCGGGAGGAGGAAACATTCAGTACTTC. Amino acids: CSARRRGLAGGGNIQYF.

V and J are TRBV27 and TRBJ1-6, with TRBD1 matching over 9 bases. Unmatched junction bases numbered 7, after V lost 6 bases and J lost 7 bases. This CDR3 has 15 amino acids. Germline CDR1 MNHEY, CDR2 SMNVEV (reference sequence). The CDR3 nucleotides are TGTGCCAGCAGAGGTGACAGGGGGAGAAATTCACCCCTCCACTTT. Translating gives CASRGDRGRNSPLHF.

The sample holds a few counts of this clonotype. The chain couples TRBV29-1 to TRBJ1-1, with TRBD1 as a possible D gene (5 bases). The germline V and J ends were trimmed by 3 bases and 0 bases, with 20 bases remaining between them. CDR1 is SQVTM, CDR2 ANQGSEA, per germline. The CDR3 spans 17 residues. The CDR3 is CSVDGLSRGIMNTEAFF. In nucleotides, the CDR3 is TGCAGCGTTGACGGCCTGTCTAGGGGCATAATGAACACTGAAGCTTTCTTT.

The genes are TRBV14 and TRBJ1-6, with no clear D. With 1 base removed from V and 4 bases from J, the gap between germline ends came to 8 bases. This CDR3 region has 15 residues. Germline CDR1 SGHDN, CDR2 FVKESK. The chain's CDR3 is CASSQVSAYNSPLHF. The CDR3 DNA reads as TGTGCCAGCAGCCAAGTCTCCGCTTATAATTCACCCCTCCACTTT.

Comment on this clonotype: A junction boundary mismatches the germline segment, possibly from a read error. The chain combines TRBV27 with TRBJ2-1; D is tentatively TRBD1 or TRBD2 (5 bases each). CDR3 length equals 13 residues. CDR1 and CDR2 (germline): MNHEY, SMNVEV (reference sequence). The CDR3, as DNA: TGTGCCAGCAGTTTAGGGGTGGGGGAGACCCTGTACTTC. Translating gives CASSLGVGETLYF.

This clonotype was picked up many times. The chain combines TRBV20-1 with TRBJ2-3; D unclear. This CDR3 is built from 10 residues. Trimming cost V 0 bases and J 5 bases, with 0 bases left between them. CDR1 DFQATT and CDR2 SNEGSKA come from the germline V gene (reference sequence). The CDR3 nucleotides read TGCAGTGCTAGAGAAGATACGCAGTATTTT. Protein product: CSAREDTQYF.

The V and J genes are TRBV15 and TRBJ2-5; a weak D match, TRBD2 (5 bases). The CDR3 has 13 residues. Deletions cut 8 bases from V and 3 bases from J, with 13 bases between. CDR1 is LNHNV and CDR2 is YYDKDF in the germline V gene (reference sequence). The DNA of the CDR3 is TGTGCCACCGGAGGAGTATCTGAAGAGACCCAGTACTTC. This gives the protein CATGGVSEETQYF. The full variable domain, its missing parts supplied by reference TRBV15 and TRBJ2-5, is DAMVIQNPRYQVTQFGKPVTLSCSQTLNHNVMYWYQQKSSQAPKLLFHYYDKDFNNEADTPDNFQSRRPNTSFCFLDIRSPGLGDTAMYLCATGGVSEETQYFGPGTRLLVL.

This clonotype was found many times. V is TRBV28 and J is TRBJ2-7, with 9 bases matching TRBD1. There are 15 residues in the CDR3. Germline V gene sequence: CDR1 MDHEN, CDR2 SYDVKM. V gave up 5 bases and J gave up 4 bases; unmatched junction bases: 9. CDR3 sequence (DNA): TGTGCCAGCAGTCAAGCCGGGACAGGGATATACGAGCAGTACTTC. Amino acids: CASSQAGTGIYEQYF.

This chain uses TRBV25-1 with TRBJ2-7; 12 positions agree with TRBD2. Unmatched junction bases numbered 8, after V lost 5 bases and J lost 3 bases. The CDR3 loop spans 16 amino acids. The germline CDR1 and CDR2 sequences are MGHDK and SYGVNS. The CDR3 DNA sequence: TGTGCCAGCAGTAGGGGACTAGCGGGTGCTAACTACGAGCAGTACTTC. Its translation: CASSRGLAGANYEQYF.

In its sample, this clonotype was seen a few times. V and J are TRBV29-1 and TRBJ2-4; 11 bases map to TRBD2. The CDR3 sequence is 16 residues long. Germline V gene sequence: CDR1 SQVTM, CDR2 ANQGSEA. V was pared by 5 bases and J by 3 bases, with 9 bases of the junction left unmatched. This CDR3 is CSVIAGGPFSKNIQYF. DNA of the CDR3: TGCAGCGTTATAGCGGGAGGGCCTTTCAGCAAAAACATTCAGTACTTC.